The 21 T cell receptor beta chains below come from one sample, sequenced in a study of cytomegalovirus exposure and HLA in healthy donors. Produced via immunoSEQ multiplex PCR; TCRdb's table is partial and in-frame only. The sample has fewer than 250,000 clones, over 65% seen once. The sequencing input was PBMCs. Receptors were obtained from a woman younger than 35 in good health and CMV-seronegative.

The genes are TRBV5-1 and TRBJ2-3; D gene uncertain. The CDR3 consists of 14 residues. V gave up 7 bases and J gave up 2 bases, with 14 bases separating them. Germline-derived CDR1 and CDR2 are SGHRS and YFSETQ. This chain's CDR3 is CASRGKPPTDTQYF. CDR3 nucleotides: TGCGCCAGCCGTGGCAAACCACCCACAGATACGCAGTATTTT.

V usage is TRBV28 and J usage is TRBJ2-1; D is possibly TRBD2 (5 bases). Germline V gene data show CDR1 as MDHEN and CDR2 as SYDVKM. The CDR3 is made up of 11 amino acids. V lost 3 bases, J lost 10 bases, and 7 bases lay in between. The chain's CDR3 is CASSFRREQFF. The DNA for the CDR3 is TGTGCCAGCAGTTTCCGGAGGGAGCAGTTCTTC. Combining the CDR3 with reference TRBV28 and TRBJ2-1 gives the whole variable domain DVKVTQSSRYLVKRTGEKVFLECVQDMDHENMFWYRQDPGLGLRLIYFSYDVKMKEKGDIPEGYSVSREKKERFSLILESASTNQTSMYLCASSFRREQFFGPGTRLTVL.

J is TRBJ2-7 and V is TRBV9; no clear D gene. CDR3 length: 14 residues. CDR1 SGDLS and CDR2 YYNGEE come from the germline V gene. The V end was cut by 0 bases, the J end by 4 bases, with 11 bases between. CDR3 residues: CASSVGPTDYEQYF. For the CDR3, the DNA is TGTGCCAGCAGCGTAGGGCCGACTGATTACGAGCAGTACTTC.

The chain carries TRBV5-4 and TRBJ2-3, with D tentatively TRBD2 (6 bases). V was trimmed by 4 bases and J by 6 bases, leaving 21 bases between them. Looked up from germline, CDR1 is SGHNT and CDR2 is YYREEE (reference sequence). This CDR3 region has 16 residues. CDR3 in DNA: TGTGCCAGCAGCGGAACCCGGGACTCCCGGCGGGATACGCAGTATTTT. It specifies CASSGTRDSRRDTQYF.

The gene calls are TRBV6-5 and TRBJ2-1; 7 nucleotides match TRBD2. The length of the CDR3 is 11 residues. Germline trimming cut 6 bases from V and 9 bases from J; bases unmatched to any gene: 2. CDR1 MNHEY and CDR2 SVGAGI come from the germline V gene. The CDR3 here is CASRGRGEQFF. In DNA form, the CDR3 reads TGTGCCAGCAGGGGGAGGGGTGAGCAGTTCTTC.

The chain links TRBV7-2 to TRBJ1-1; D unclear. This CDR3 comprises 12 residues. CDR1 SGHTA and CDR2 FQGNSA come from the germline V gene. The V and J ends lost 5 bases and 8 bases respectively, with 12 bases between them. CDR3 region: CASSLGGEEAFF. CDR3 DNA: TGTGCCAGCAGCCTAGGCGGAGAAGAAGCTTTCTTT.

The V and J genes are TRBV28 and TRBJ2-7, with 15 bases lining up with TRBD2. This CDR3 comprises 15 residues. J lost 4 bases, V lost 5 bases, and 3 bases had no gene match. CDR1 and CDR2 (germline): MDHEN, SYDVKM. In DNA, the CDR3 is TGTGCCAGCAGTGGGGGGACTAGCGGGAGGTACGAGCAGTACTTC. Residues: CASSGGTSGRYEQYF.

The genes are TRBV9 and TRBJ1-5; tentatively, D is TRBD1 (5 bases). The CDR3 runs 16 residues. The germline V gene has CDR1 SGDLS and CDR2 YYNGEE. V was clipped by 3 bases and J by 5 bases, with 18 bases between them. Here the CDR3 reads CASSAGAGEGYQPQHF. For the CDR3, the DNA is TGTGCCAGCAGCGCCGGGGCTGGGGAGGGTTATCAGCCCCAGCATTTT. Full variable domain (outside the CDR3, taken from reference TRBV9 and TRBJ1-5): DSGVTQTPKHLITATGQRVTLRCSPRSGDLSVYWYQQSLDQGLQFLIQYYNGEERAKGNILERFSAQQFPDLHSELNLSSLELGDSALYFCASSAGAGEGYQPQHFGDGTRLSIL.

This chain uses TRBV19 with TRBJ1-5; D remains unclear. The V gene's germline CDR1 is LNHDA and CDR2 SQIVND (reference sequence). The CDR3 is made up of 14 amino acids. V was pared by 4 bases and J by 1 base, with 8 bases between. CDR3 loop: CASSKTPSNQPQHF. In nucleotides, the CDR3 is TGTGCCAGTAGTAAGACACCGAGCAATCAGCCCCAGCATTTT.

Only one count was recorded for this clone. CDR3 region: CASGLVLSLTGSGYTF. Here the CDR3 DNA reads TGTGCTAGTGGTTTGGTACTTTCATTGACGGGGAGTGGCTACACCTTC. This chain connects TRBV12-5 to TRBJ1-2; D call uncertain. Trimming stripped 0 bases from V and 7 bases from J, with 18 bases between. Germline-derived CDR1 and CDR2 are LGHNT and FRNRAP. The CDR3 is made up of 16 amino acids.

This chain joins TRBV6-6 and TRBJ1-6; D remains unclear. CDR1 and CDR2 from the germline V gene are MNHNY and SVGAGI (reference sequence). Between the trimmed V and J ends, which lost 8 bases and 9 bases, there was a span of 17 bases. The CDR3 is 14 residues long. The CDR3 DNA follows: TGTGCCAGCGACTCCGGGCAGACGGGTTCACCCCTCCACTTT. Its translation: CASDSGQTGSPLHF.

The rearrangement links TRBV14 to TRBJ2-5; D ambiguous. Trimming removed 0 bases at V and 4 bases at J, with 12 bases between. Germline-derived CDR1 and CDR2 are SGHDN and FVKESK. There are 15 residues in the CDR3. The CDR3 loop reads CASSQERYSRETQYF. The CDR3 coding sequence is TGTGCCAGCAGCCAAGAAAGATACTCAAGAGAGACCCAGTACTTC.

This chain connects TRBV9 to TRBJ2-1, with D perhaps TRBD2 (5 bases). In germline, CDR1 is SGDLS, CDR2 YYNGEE. Between the trimmed V and J ends, which lost 4 bases and 7 bases, there was a span of 15 bases. The CDR3 runs 14 residues. CDR3 protein: CASSPSSSQNEQFF. DNA of the CDR3: TGTGCCAGCAGCCCCTCCTCTAGCCAAAATGAGCAGTTCTTC. The whole variable domain, remainder taken from reference TRBV9 and TRBJ2-1, is DSGVTQTPKHLITATGQRVTLRCSPRSGDLSVYWYQQSLDQGLQFLIQYYNGEERAKGNILERFSAQQFPDLHSELNLSSLELGDSALYFCASSPSSSQNEQFFGPGTRLTVL.

V is TRBV2 and J is TRBJ2-7; D remains ambiguous. CDR1 and CDR2 from the germline V gene are SNHLY and FYNNEI. V lost 6 bases and J lost 3, with 12 bases in between. There are 13 residues in the CDR3. CDR3 sequence reads: CASSPELNYEQYF. As DNA, the CDR3 is TGTGCCAGCAGCCCGGAGCTTAACTACGAGCAGTACTTC.

The V call is TRBV30, the J call TRBJ2-3; D tentatively fits TRBD1 or TRBD2 (5 bases each). There are 15 residues in the CDR3. Germline-derived CDR1 and CDR2 are GTSNPN and SVGIG (reference sequence). The V end lost 0 bases, the J end lost 0 bases, and 10 bases lay between the germline ends. The chain's CDR3 is CAWSVWDGSTDTQYF. The CDR3 nucleotides read TGTGCCTGGAGTGTTTGGGACGGAAGCACAGATACGCAGTATTTT. Using reference TRBV30 and TRBJ2-3 for the parts outside the CDR3, the full variable domain is SQTIHQWPATLVQPVGSPLSLECTVEGTSNPNLYWYRQAAGRGLQLLFYSVGIGQISSEVPQNLSASRPQDRQFILSSKKLLLSDSGFYLCAWSVWDGSTDTQYFGPGTRLTVL.

This clone was observed once. The V gene is TRBV13, the J gene TRBJ2-7; D tentatively reads TRBD1 or TRBD2 (5 bases each). This CDR3 has 15 amino acids. The V end lost 0 bases, the J end lost 0 bases, and 9 bases lay between the germline ends. In germline, CDR1 is PRHDT, CDR2 FYEKMQ (reference sequence). The CDR3 nucleotides read TGTGCCAGCAGCTTAGGATCAGGGAGCTCCTACGAGCAGTACTTC. Translating it yields CASSLGSGSSYEQYF.

This chain links TRBV6-1 with TRBJ1-4; D call uncertain. This CDR3 comprises 14 residues. Germline V CDR1 and CDR2: MNHNS, SASEGT. Trimming took off 9 bases at V and 1 base at J, with 12 bases between the two ends. The CDR3 spells CASTRAQTNEKLFF. The DNA for the CDR3 is TGTGCCAGTACCCGGGCCCAAACTAATGAAAAACTGTTTTTT.

J is TRBJ2-5 and V is TRBV5-1; tentatively, D is TRBD1 (5 bases). With 4 bases removed from V and 4 bases from J, the gap between germline ends came to 11 bases. In germline, CDR1 is SGHRS, CDR2 YFSETQ. There are 13 residues in the CDR3. The CDR3 spells CASSEGVGETQYF. CDR3 nucleotides: TGCGCCAGCAGCGAAGGGGTTGGAGAGACCCAGTACTTC.

V gene TRBV13 combines with J gene TRBJ2-2; D is perhaps TRBD2 (6 bases). CDR3 length: 15 amino acids. V lost 2 bases and J 1 base, leaving 8 bases between the germline ends. Germline V gives CDR1 PRHDT, CDR2 FYEKMQ (reference sequence). CDR3 region: CASSLTGLNTGELFF. CDR3 in DNA: TGTGCCAGCAGCTTAACGGGACTGAACACCGGGGAGCTGTTTTTT.

The chain couples TRBV11-2 to TRBJ2-2; D tentatively reads TRBD1 or TRBD2 (5 bases each). V lost 1 base and J 5 bases, leaving 5 bases between the germline ends. This CDR3 region has 13 residues. CDR1 SGHAT and CDR2 FQNNGV come from the germline V gene. CDR3: CASSLGGTGELFF. The DNA of the CDR3 is TGTGCCAGCAGCTTAGGGGGGACCGGGGAGCTGTTTTTT.

This chain connects TRBV4-1 to TRBJ1-3; TRBD1 matches at 8 bases. The CDR3 has 15 amino acids. Germline V lookup: CDR1 MGHRA, CDR2 YSYEKL. V was clipped by 2 bases and J by 4 bases; unmatched bases: 4. CDR3 in amino acids: CASSQLDRAGNTIYF. DNA of the CDR3: TGCGCCAGCAGCCAACTGGACAGGGCCGGAAACACCATATATTTT.